The rows below give T cell receptor beta chains drawn from one sample of a study of STAT5B mutations in CD4+ large granular lymphocyte leukemia. The data were produced by immunoSEQ multiplex PCR, yet TCRdb's version contains in-frame clones alone and is incomplete. The profile shows 25,000 to 35,000 clones, around 66% of them singletons. The sample was CD4+ T cells from blood buffy coats. Receptors originate from a human donor in good health. Each CDR3 is given with its conserved first and last residue. The order of the fields is V gene, J gene, CDR3 protein.

v_gene: TRBV10-1
j_gene: TRBJ1-1
CDR3aa: CASSGGSDTEAFF

v_gene: TRBV19
j_gene: TRBJ2-5
CDR3aa: CASSILDSQETQYF

v_gene: TRBV19
j_gene: TRBJ1-1
CDR3aa: CASTLGGLKAFF

v_gene: TRBV11-3
j_gene: TRBJ2-2
CDR3aa: CASRPGTTTTGELFF

v_gene: TRBV7-8
j_gene: TRBJ1-5
CDR3aa: CASSPGNQPQHF

v_gene: TRBV2
j_gene: TRBJ1-6
CDR3aa: CASSPQHGISPLHF

v_gene: TRBV7-8
j_gene: TRBJ2-5
CDR3aa: CASSLEGLGGETQYF

v_gene: TRBV15
j_gene: TRBJ1-2
CDR3aa: CATSTLGVHGEAF

v_gene: TRBV28
j_gene: TRBJ1-6
CDR3aa: CASSPGQGPSPLHF

v_gene: TRBV6-6
j_gene: TRBJ1-2
CDR3aa: CASSYSSGANYGYTF

v_gene: TRBV28
j_gene: TRBJ1-2
CDR3aa: CASSGGTGVSYGYTF

v_gene: TRBV5-4
j_gene: TRBJ1-2
CDR3aa: CASSLQGPSGGYTF

v_gene: TRBV18
j_gene: TRBJ2-2
CDR3aa: CASSPGYTGELFF

v_gene: TRBV5-1
j_gene: TRBJ1-5
CDR3aa: CASSPEGQSNQPQHF

v_gene: TRBV5-1
j_gene: TRBJ2-5
CDR3aa: CASSLVGEETQYF

v_gene: TRBV10-3
j_gene: TRBJ2-5
CDR3aa: CAIGSPLRETQYF

v_gene: TRBV6-1
j_gene: TRBJ2-3
CDR3aa: CASSENASTDTQYF

v_gene: TRBV28
j_gene: TRBJ1-2
CDR3aa: CASSLGSMSYTF

v_gene: TRBV18
j_gene: TRBJ2-1
CDR3aa: CASSPPSQSGGEQFF

v_gene: TRBV27
j_gene: TRBJ1-4
CDR3aa: CASSFLGVANEKLFF

v_gene: TRBV6-1
j_gene: TRBJ1-2
CDR3aa: CASSENQGSIGGYTF

v_gene: TRBV27
j_gene: TRBJ1-2
CDR3aa: CASSPNVVEGALGYTF

v_gene: TRBV19
j_gene: TRBJ1-4
CDR3aa: CASSMSPDLREKLFF

v_gene: TRBV23-1
j_gene: TRBJ2-7
CDR3aa: CASSQHDRSPYEQYF

v_gene: TRBV10-3
j_gene: TRBJ1-3
CDR3aa: CAITVLGPLSGNTIYF

v_gene: TRBV30
j_gene: TRBJ1-1
CDR3aa: CAWSVGTQAFF

v_gene: TRBV7-6
j_gene: TRBJ2-1
CDR3aa: CASSYSGGPYNEQFF

v_gene: TRBV7-8
j_gene: TRBJ2-2
CDR3aa: CASSLVGRMGTGELFF

v_gene: TRBV7-2
j_gene: TRBJ1-1
CDR3aa: CASSLAGSPMGAFF

v_gene: TRBV9
j_gene: TRBJ1-5
CDR3aa: CASSVSGGSNQPQHF

v_gene: TRBV27
j_gene: TRBJ1-5
CDR3aa: CASRPMLYSNQPQHF

v_gene: TRBV7-2
j_gene: TRBJ1-3
CDR3aa: CASSLSPDRVSGNTIYF